This T cell receptor (beta chain) comes out of a study of cytomegalovirus exposure and HLA in healthy donors. For this clone: The antigen is not known.

Primers included in the PCR were 60 Vbeta and 13 Jbeta primers. Sequencing was performed with immunoSEQ multiplex PCR; in TCRdb, only in-frame clones are kept and a portion is missing. In the table there are around 200,000 clones, around 86% of which are singletons. Germline CDR1 and CDR2: MDHEN and SYDVKM. The CDR3 extends over 16 amino acids. V gave up 5 bases and J gave up 5 bases; unmatched junction bases: 11. All donors participated as healthy donors of bone marrow. General observations from the study: A few CMV-associated chains were confirmed in vitro to be specific for CMV antigens. An assumption of roughly uniform sequencing depth across donors underlay the presence/absence analyses.

The chain employs TRBV28 and TRBJ1-5; 8 bases are a match to TRBD1. This TCR derives from a man aged 45-65 years in good health and CMV-seronegative. The source material was PBMCs. The DNA for the CDR3 is TGTGCCAGCAGTACTCGGCACAGGGGGGGTTATCAGCCCCAGCATTTT. Translation: CASSTRHRGGYQPQHF.